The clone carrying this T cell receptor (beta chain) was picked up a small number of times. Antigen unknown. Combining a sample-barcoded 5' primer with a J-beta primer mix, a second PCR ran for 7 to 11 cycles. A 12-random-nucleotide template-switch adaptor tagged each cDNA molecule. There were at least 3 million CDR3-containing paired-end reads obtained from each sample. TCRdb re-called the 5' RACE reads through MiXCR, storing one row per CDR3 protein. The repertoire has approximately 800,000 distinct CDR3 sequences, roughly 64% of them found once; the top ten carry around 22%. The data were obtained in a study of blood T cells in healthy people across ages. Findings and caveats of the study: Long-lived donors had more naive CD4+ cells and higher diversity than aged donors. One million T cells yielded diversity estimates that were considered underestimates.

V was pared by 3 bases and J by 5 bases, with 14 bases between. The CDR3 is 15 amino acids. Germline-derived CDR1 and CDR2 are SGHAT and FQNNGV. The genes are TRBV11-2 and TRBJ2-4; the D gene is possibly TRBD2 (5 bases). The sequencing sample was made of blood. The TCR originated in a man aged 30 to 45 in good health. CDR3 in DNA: TGTGCCAGCAGCTTTCTAAGTGGGAGCCAAAACATTCAGTACTTC. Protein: CASSFLSGSQNIQYF.